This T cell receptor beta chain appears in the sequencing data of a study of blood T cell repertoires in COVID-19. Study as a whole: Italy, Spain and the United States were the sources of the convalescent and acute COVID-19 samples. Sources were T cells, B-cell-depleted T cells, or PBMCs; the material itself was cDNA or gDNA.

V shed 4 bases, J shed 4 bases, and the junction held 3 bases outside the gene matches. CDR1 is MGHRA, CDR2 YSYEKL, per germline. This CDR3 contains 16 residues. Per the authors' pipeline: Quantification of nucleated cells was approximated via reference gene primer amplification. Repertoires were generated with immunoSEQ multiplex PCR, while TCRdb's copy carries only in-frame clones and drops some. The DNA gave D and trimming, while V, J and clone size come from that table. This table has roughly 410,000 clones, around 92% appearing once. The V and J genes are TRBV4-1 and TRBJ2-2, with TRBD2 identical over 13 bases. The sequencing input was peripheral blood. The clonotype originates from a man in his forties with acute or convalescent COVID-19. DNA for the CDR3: TGCGCCAGCAGCCGGACTAGCGGGGGAGCCACCGGGGAGCTGTTTTTT. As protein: CASSRTSGGATGELFF.